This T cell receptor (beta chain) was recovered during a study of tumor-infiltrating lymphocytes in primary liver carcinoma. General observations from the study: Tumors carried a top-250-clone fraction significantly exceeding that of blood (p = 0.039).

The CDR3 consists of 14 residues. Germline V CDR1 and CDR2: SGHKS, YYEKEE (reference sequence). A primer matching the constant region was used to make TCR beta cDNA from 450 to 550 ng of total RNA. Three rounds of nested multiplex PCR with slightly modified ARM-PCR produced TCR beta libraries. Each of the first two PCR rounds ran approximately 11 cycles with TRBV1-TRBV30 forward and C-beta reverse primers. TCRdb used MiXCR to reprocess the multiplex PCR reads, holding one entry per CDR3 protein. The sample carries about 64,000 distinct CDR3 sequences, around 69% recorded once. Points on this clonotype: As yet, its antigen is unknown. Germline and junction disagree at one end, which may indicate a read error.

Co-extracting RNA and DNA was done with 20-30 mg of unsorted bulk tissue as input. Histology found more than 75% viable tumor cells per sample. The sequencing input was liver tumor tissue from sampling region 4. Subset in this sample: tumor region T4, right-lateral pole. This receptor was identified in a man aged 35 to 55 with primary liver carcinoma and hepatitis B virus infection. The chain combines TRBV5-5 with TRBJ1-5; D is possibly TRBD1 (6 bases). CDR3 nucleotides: TGTGCCAGCAGCAATGGGGGGGCAGGTCAGCCCCAGCATTTC. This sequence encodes CASSNGGAGQPQHF.